The sequence of this TCR beta chain was determined in a study of blood T cell repertoires in COVID-19 (dated by TCRdb to about 2020). About the study as a whole: Samples covering the acute and convalescent phases of COVID-19 were provided by collaborators in the United States, Italy and Spain. Subjects who had been exposed to COVID-19, were actively infected with it, or had recovered from it provided the deeply sampled blood TCRbeta repertoires that made up the dataset. The repertoires were released in a freely available public database meant as a resource for research on the immune response to SARS-CoV-2. Sample metadata almost always included a de-identified subject ID, COVID-19 status, age in years and sex. HLA class I and class II types, where available, came from metadata supplied by the sample provider rather than from assay-based typing. The material from the prospective study consisted of cDNA or gDNA derived from T cells, B-cell-depleted T cells, or PBMCs. The samples were drawn from the first 160 participants of the ongoing ImmuneRACE study and from some 1,300 subjects provided by 6 global collaborators. Results and caveats for the whole study, not just this receptor: The amount of clinical and demographic metadata varied by source and participant and was provided uncurated.

Each collaborating institution followed its own protocols to collect whole blood in K2EDTA tubes. For TCRbeta analysis, collaborators shipped samples as frozen whole blood, isolated PBMCs, or DNA extracted from either of those sample types. Via the germline V gene (reference sequence), CDR1 is SEHNR and CDR2 FQNEAQ. The CDR3 contains 15 residues, cysteine and phenylalanine counted. The kept DNA is CDR3 alone, 45 bases in frame from the first base. After removal of 3 bases from V and 2 bases from J, the junction retains 2 bases not matched to a gene. TCRbeta CDR3 regions were amplified from genomic DNA by means of the immunoSEQ Assay, a bias-controlled multiplex PCR. The paper's data handling went like this. Within the assay, amplification of reference gene primers was used to estimate how many nucleated cells each sample contained. To quantify the absolute abundance of each unique TCRbeta CDR3 rearrangement, sequence reads were collapsed and filtered. Productive Simpson clonality was computed per sample as the square root of Simpson's diversity index over productive rearrangements. The table comes from immuneACCESS by way of TCRdb, which keeps in-frame sequences with V and J called. Part of the clones is missing from these tables; in studies checked, under half for an unresolved V gene and the rest for unknown reasons. V, J and clone size reflect that table, while D and trimming were determined from the DNA. Within this sample are around 140,000 clones, with 75% to 90% of them counted one time only. The ten largest clones take up about 11% of the sample.

Comments on this clone: No antigen is known for it. Base-call qualities are not available, and no considerably larger clone is one nucleotide away.

This sequence uses TRBV7-9 and TRBJ2-5; TRBD1 matches 11 bases in the middle. This receptor was identified in a man in his 60s with active or convalescent COVID-19. The specimen was peripheral blood. The CDR3 loop reads CASSLDRGRQETQYF. At the DNA level, the sequence is TGTGCCAGCAGCTTGGACAGGGGGCGACAAGAGACCCAGTACTTC.